These 23 T cell receptor beta chains came from one sample sequenced in a study of T cells in Graves' hyperthyroidism and ophthalmopathy. Using RNA transcripts as the source, TCR beta CDR3 regions were amplified. With the HTBI primer set, the TCR CDR3 went through a first round of RT-PCR. Using its own MiXCR run on the multiplex PCR reads, TCRdb lists one record per CDR3 protein. The sample yields 540,000 or so distinct CDR3 sequences, about 45% seen once. Specimen: peripheral blood or thyroid tissue (not recorded which). The receptors shown here come from an adult woman with Graves' disease, either hyperthyroidism or ophthalmopathy (not recorded which).

This clonotype showed up many times. This chain connects TRBV11-2 to TRBJ1-2, with TRBD1 matching 8 bases. The CDR3 has 12 amino acids. V was clipped by 3 bases and J by 9 bases; unmatched bases: 3. Germline V CDR1 and CDR2: SGHAT, FQNNGV. Here the CDR3 DNA reads TGTGCCAGCAGCTTTACAGGGGGAAGCTACACCTTC. Translated, it gives CASSFTGGSYTF. Variable domain in full (rest from reference TRBV11-2 and TRBJ1-2): EAGVAQSPRYKIIEKRQSVAFWCNPISGHATLYWYQQILGQGPKLLIQFQNNGVVDDSQLPKDRFSAERLKGVDSTLKIQPAKLEDSAVYLCASSFTGGSYTFGSGTRLTVV.

This clonotype was counted between two and nine times. The chain combines TRBV5-8 with TRBJ1-1, with D perhaps TRBD1 (6 bases). There are 17 residues in the CDR3. From germline, CDR1 is SGHTS and CDR2 YDEGEE. Trimming stripped 1 base from V and 5 bases from J, with 21 bases between. The CDR3 spells CASSLRGASGYRTEAFF. As DNA, the CDR3 is TGTGCCAGCAGCTTGAGGGGGGCGTCAGGGTATAGGACTGAAGCTTTCTTT.

For this clonotype: Given a much more abundant clone one base away, this may be a read error. V is TRBV20-1 and J is TRBJ2-7, with 7 bases that match TRBD1. Germline CDR1 and CDR2: DFQATT and SNEGSKA (reference sequence). The CDR3 extends over 14 amino acids. V was clipped by 7 bases and J by 6 bases; unmatched bases: 15. The CDR3 loop is CSGEFPGQLGEQYF. CDR3 coding DNA: TGCAGTGGCGAGTTCCCGGGACAGTTGGGCGAGCAGTACTTC.

This clonotype was recorded many times. The genes are TRBV5-4 and TRBJ1-1; TRBD1 matches at 8 bases. Looked up from germline, CDR1 is SGHNT and CDR2 is YYREEE (reference sequence). The CDR3 is 17 amino acids. V was pared by 4 bases and J by 4 bases, with 15 bases of the junction left unmatched. CDR3 amino acids: CASSLDRGGLLSTEAFF. The CDR3 DNA reads TGTGCCAGCAGCCTTGACAGGGGAGGACTATTAAGCACTGAAGCTTTCTTT.

The gene calls are TRBV7-6 and TRBJ1-4; 7 bases map to TRBD1. CDR3 size: 15 residues. Trimming took 3 bases from V and 2 from J; bases not matched to a gene: 3. Germline CDR1 and CDR2: SGHVS and FNYEAQ. The CDR3 sequence: CASSLQTGTNEKLFF. The CDR3 region has the DNA TGTGCCAGCAGCTTGCAGACAGGGACTAATGAAAAACTGTTTTTT.

V gene TRBV7-9 combines with J gene TRBJ2-7, with 12 nucleotides matching TRBD1. The V and J ends lost 5 bases and 4 bases, in that order; junction bases with no gene match: 9. This CDR3 has 16 amino acids. From germline, CDR1 is SEHNR and CDR2 FQNEAQ (reference sequence). CDR3 nucleotides: TGTGCCAGCAGCGGATCCCGGGGACAGGGGGCGTACGAGCAGTACTTC. Its protein product is CASSGSRGQGAYEQYF.

Note on this clonotype: A much larger clone is a single base away; this may be a read error. This chain connects TRBV20-1 to TRBJ2-1; TRBD2 is a possible D gene (8 bases). With 5 bases removed from V and 10 bases from J, the gap between germline ends came to 18 bases. Germline-derived CDR1 and CDR2 are DFQATT and SNEGSKA (reference sequence). CDR3 size: 13 residues. CDR3 DNA: TGCAGTGCTTTAGCGGGACAGAACTACGAGCAGTTCTTC. It specifies CSALAGQNYEQFF.

This chain uses TRBV15 with TRBJ2-7; a possible D gene is TRBD1 (5 bases). The CDR3 has 14 residues. Trimming stripped 0 bases from V and 5 bases from J, with 11 bases between. From germline, CDR1 is LNHNV and CDR2 YYDKDF (reference sequence). The CDR3 DNA follows: TGTGCCACCAGCAGAGACAGGGCGTCGGACGAGCAGTACTTC. Translating gives CATSRDRASDEQYF.

This clonotype was seen many times. V usage is TRBV7-2 and J usage is TRBJ1-5; TRBD1 matches 9 bases. V shed 5 bases and J 2 bases; nucleotides not matched to a gene: 4. The CDR3 extends over 15 amino acids. The germline V gene has CDR1 SGHTA and CDR2 FQGNSA. The CDR3 reads CASSPTGGGNQPQHF. CDR3 DNA sequence: TGTGCCAGCAGCCCGACAGGGGGAGGCAATCAGCCCCAGCATTTT.

In its sample, this clonotype was seen many times. The chain joins TRBV11-2 to TRBJ1-3, with D hard to call. The CDR3 is 14 residues long. Trimming stripped 6 bases from V and 0 bases from J, with 9 bases between. The V gene's germline CDR1 is SGHAT and CDR2 FQNNGV. The CDR3 coding sequence is TGTGCCAGCAGAAACACTCGCTCTGGAAACACCATATATTTT. Protein product: CASRNTRSGNTIYF. The full variable domain, in which reference TRBV11-2 and TRBJ1-3 provide the parts outside the CDR3, is EAGVAQSPRYKIIEKRQSVAFWCNPISGHATLYWYQQILGQGPKLLIQFQNNGVVDDSQLPKDRFSAERLKGVDSTLKIQPAKLEDSAVYLCASRNTRSGNTIYFGEGSWLTVV.

This clonotype was detected only once. The chain combines TRBV2 with TRBJ2-5, with TRBD2 matching 15 bases. Judging by the DNA end, TRBJ2-1 fits better; the J call may be wrong. The CDR3 totals 16 residues. Germline values: CDR1 SNHLY, CDR2 FYNNEI. The CDR3 coding sequence is TGTGCCAGCAGTGAACACGTCGGGACTAGCGGGGGGGAGCAGTTCTTC. As protein: CASSEHVGTSGGEQFF.

This clonotype appeared a few times. The CDR3 DNA reads TGTGCCAGCAGCCCAGGACAGGGTAGATTCGTCCTGACTTTC. Its protein product is CASSPGQGRFVLTF. J is TRBJ2-6 and V is TRBV7-2; 8 positions agree with TRBD1. CDR1 SGHTA and CDR2 FQGNSA come from the germline V gene. This CDR3 region has 14 residues. J was trimmed by 12 bases and V by 5 bases; bases with no gene match: 9.

This clonotype was picked up many times. This rearrangement joins TRBV4-1 to TRBJ2-7, with D tentatively TRBD2 (5 bases). The V end was cut by 4 bases, the J end by 3 bases, with 16 bases between. The CDR3 runs 15 residues. From germline, CDR1 is MGHRA and CDR2 YSYEKL. CDR3 nucleotides: TGCGCCAGCAGCCTAATACGAGGGATCCACTACGAGCAGTACTTC. It yields the protein CASSLIRGIHYEQYF.

In its sample, this clonotype was seen many times. This chain uses TRBV2 with TRBJ1-5; a possible D gene is TRBD1 (5 bases). Germline lookup yields CDR1 SNHLY and CDR2 FYNNEI. The CDR3 loop spans 13 amino acids. The V gene lost 7 bases and the J gene lost 0 bases, with 7 bases spanning the gap. CDR3: CASKGTSNQPQHF. For the CDR3, the DNA is TGTGCCAGCAAGGGGACTAGCAATCAGCCCCAGCATTTT.

V gene TRBV6-4 combines with J gene TRBJ1-3; D is perhaps TRBD1 (5 bases). The germline V gene encodes CDR1 MRHNA and CDR2 SNTAGT. Trimming removed 5 bases at V and 7 bases at J, with 9 bases between. The CDR3 has 12 residues. The CDR3 sequence: CASSTEGNTIYF. CDR3 DNA sequence: TGTGCCAGCAGTACGGAGGGGAACACCATATATTTT.

This clonotype was seen ten or more times. The chain links TRBV12-3 or TRBV12-4 to TRBJ1-3, with TRBD1 matching over 8 bases. Germline trimming cut 2 bases from V and 3 bases from J; bases unmatched to any gene: 12. This CDR3 spans 18 amino acids. DNA of the CDR3: TGTGCCAGCAGTTTAAGGGACAGGAATTGGCGATTTGGAAACACCATATATTTT. Amino acids: CASSLRDRNWRFGNTIYF.

This clonotype was detected ten times or more. The chain combines TRBV10-3 with TRBJ2-2; D not certain. Germline CDR1 reads ENHRY; CDR2 reads SYGVKD. The V end lost 4 bases, the J end lost 5 bases, and 17 bases lay between the germline ends. CDR3 length: 16 residues. DNA for the CDR3: TGTGCCATCAGTGCCCCCGGGCTTGGAGAGACCGGGGAGCTGTTTTTT. It yields the protein CAISAPGLGETGELFF.

This clonotype was found many times. The chain recombines TRBV20-1 with TRBJ2-7; D remains ambiguous. V lost 0 bases and J lost 2, with 17 bases in between. In germline, CDR1 is DFQATT, CDR2 SNEGSKA (reference sequence). This CDR3 is 16 amino acids long. CDR3 sequence (DNA): TGCAGTGCTAGAGATAACGTAAAGCAACGAGCCTACGAGCAGTACTTC. This codes for CSARDNVKQRAYEQYF.

The chain employs TRBV7-3 and TRBJ1-2, with TRBD1 as a possible D gene (6 bases). There are 13 residues in the CDR3. V lost 9 bases to trimming and J lost 0 bases, with 11 bases between them. CDR1 and CDR2 from the germline V gene are SGHTA and FQGTGA. The CDR3 DNA follows: TGTGCCAGGACCGGGACAACTAACTATGGCTACACCTTC. As protein: CARTGTTNYGYTF.

CDR3 protein: CSVATGTDSPLHF. CDR3 DNA sequence: TGCAGCGTGGCGACAGGGACGGATTCACCCCTCCACTTT. The chain employs TRBV29-1 and TRBJ1-6; TRBD1 matches 7 bases. The V and J ends lost 6 bases and 8 bases, in that order; junction bases with no gene match: 7. Germline V gives CDR1 SQVTM, CDR2 ANQGSEA. The CDR3 consists of 13 residues.

This clonotype occurred once. The chain has TRBV20-1 and TRBJ2-5; weak D call: TRBD2 (6 bases). Trimming stripped 3 bases from V and 5 bases from J, with 19 bases between. This CDR3 has 15 residues. Germline assignment: CDR1 DFQATT and CDR2 SNEGSKA (reference sequence). This chain's CDR3 is CSASPGTGKRETQYF. The CDR3 bases are TGCAGTGCTAGCCCCGGGACTGGGAAGCGGGAGACCCAGTACTTC.

In this sample, this clonotype turned up many times. CDR3 protein: CASSLALGYQPQHF. The CDR3 nucleotides read TGTGCCAGCAGCTTAGCTTTGGGGTATCAGCCCCAGCATTTT. The V and J genes are TRBV7-2 and TRBJ1-5, with D hard to call. The V gene lost 0 bases and the J gene lost 5 bases, with 8 bases spanning the gap. Germline V gene sequence: CDR1 SGHTA, CDR2 FQGNSA. The CDR3 runs 14 residues.

The genes are TRBV2 and TRBJ2-2; D tentatively fits TRBD1 or TRBD2 (6 bases each). Germline assignment: CDR1 SNHLY and CDR2 FYNNEI. The V end lost 4 bases, the J end lost 6 bases, and 15 bases lay between the germline ends. The CDR3 totals 15 residues. CDR3 loop: CASSVVRGQAGELFF. CDR3 coding DNA: TGTGCCAGCAGTGTTGTTCGGGGGCAAGCCGGGGAGCTGTTTTTT.